This TCR beta chain was captured in a study of CD8 T cells in Susac syndrome. The CDR3 totals 16 residues. Germline V CDR1 and CDR2: SEHNR, FQNEAQ (reference sequence). Trimming shortened V by 4 bases and J by 1 base, and 15 bases separated the two germline ends. The RNA, roughly 0.5 to 1 ug, was put through reverse transcription using random hexamers. TCRdb independently ran MiXCR on the immunoSEQ multiplex PCR reads; one entry per CDR3 protein. The sample shows 150,000 to 250,000 distinct CDR3 sequences, more than 90% of them seen only once. Material: CD4+ T cells from PBMCs. The rearrangement links TRBV7-9 to TRBJ2-3; a possible D gene is TRBD2 (6 bases). The sequence was collected from a human donor with multiple sclerosis. The CDR3 sequence: CASSYPSRGGTDTQYF. In DNA form, the CDR3 reads TGTGCCAGCAGCTACCCTTCGCGGGGTGGCACAGATACGCAGTATTTT.